This T cell receptor (beta chain) is drawn from a study of blood T cell repertoires in COVID-19 (dated by TCRdb to 2020 to 2022). For the study in its entirety: The collaborator samples originated in the United States, Italy and Spain and spanned the acute and convalescent phases of COVID-19. The material from the prospective study consisted of cDNA or gDNA derived from T cells, B-cell-depleted T cells, or PBMCs. HLA class I and class II types, where available, came from metadata supplied by the sample provider rather than from assay-based typing. The repertoires were released in a freely available public database meant as a resource for research on the immune response to SARS-CoV-2. A de-identified subject ID, COVID-19 status, age in years and sex were almost always included in the sample metadata. The samples were drawn from the first 160 participants of the ongoing ImmuneRACE study and from under 1,500 subjects provided by 6 global collaborators. Deeply sampled blood TCRbeta repertoires from subjects exposed to, actively infected with, or recovered from COVID-19 were included in the dataset.

Each collaborating institution followed its own protocols to collect whole blood in K2EDTA tubes. For TCRbeta analysis, collaborators shipped samples as frozen whole blood, isolated PBMCs, or DNA extracted from either of those sample types. General study outcomes and caveats: How much clinical and demographic metadata was included differed by source and by participant, and the metadata was provided uncurated.

From its cysteine to its phenylalanine, the CDR3 spans 15 amino acids. The CDR3 DNA has 45 bases and is translated from base 1. The V and J ends are trimmed by 2 bases and 5 bases, leaving 15 bases between them. CDR1 and CDR2, per the germline V gene (reference sequence), are SGHKS and YYEKEE. The immunoSEQ Assay, a bias-controlled multiplex PCR, was used to amplify TCRbeta CDR3 regions from genomic DNA. Regarding the original processing steps: The number of nucleated cells in each sample was estimated by amplification of reference gene primers within the assay. To quantify the absolute abundance of each unique TCRbeta CDR3 rearrangement, sequence reads were collapsed and filtered. For each sample, productive Simpson clonality was calculated as the square root of Simpson's diversity index across productive rearrangements. What TCRdb holds here is the immuneACCESS table cut down to in-frame rearrangements. Part of the clones is not present; checked against another copy, under half of the missing clones reflect an unresolved V gene, and the others are unexplained. For V, J and clone size, that table is used; D and trimming come from the DNA. This sample gives around 46,000 clones in total; roughly 84% of them show up just once. The biggest ten clones account for 13% to 15% of the sample.

To note about this clone: Its binding antigen is unknown. No much larger clone is present one base from it, and per-base qualities are unavailable.

This receptor chain uses TRBV5-5 and TRBJ2-3; TRBD2 is a possible D gene, resting on 6 matching bases. The receptor comes from a human donor in a cohort sampled during active COVID-19. Sequencing was carried out using peripheral blood. At the DNA level, the sequence is TGTGCCAGCAGCTTAGGCGGGGCGGGGAAAGATACGCAGTATTTT. Translated, this gives CASSLGGAGKDTQYF. Reference TRBV5-5 and TRBJ2-3 genes cover what lies past the CDR3, so the full variable domain is DAGVTQSPTHLIKTRGQQVTLRCSPISGHKSVSWYQQVLGQGPQFIFQYYEKEERGRGNFPDRFSARQFPNYSSELNVNALLLGDSALYLCASSLGGAGKDTQYFGPGTRLTVL.